This is a list of T cell receptor beta chains from one sample in a study of T cells after posttransplantation cyclophosphamide. Clones were sequenced by immunoSEQ multiplex PCR, and TCRdb holds only the in-frame ones, with some missing. The data show about 19,000 clones, about 68% seen once. The sequencing here drew on PBMCs, taken after an allogeneic stem cell transplant with post-transplant cyclophosphamide. The receptors were gathered from a male patient in his 30s who received an allogeneic stem cell transplant from a related donor, was CMV-positive, and had acute GVHD only. Some T cells may trace back to the graft donor. Each CDR3 is given with its conserved first and last residue. D genes are given only for firm matches. For some rows the clone size is stated as once, few or many, or as a class when expanded; others skip it.

clone_size	d_call	j_call	v_call	cdr3_nt	cdr3_aa
-	TRBD1	TRBJ1-4	TRBV5-4	TGTGCCAGCAGCTTGGGGGGACAGGGCAAGACTAATGAAAAACTGTTTTTT	CASSLGGQGKTNEKLFF
-	-	TRBJ1-2	TRBV5-1	TGCGCCAGCAGCTTGCAGACAGAGAACTATGGCTACACCTTC	CASSLQTENYGYTF
-	-	TRBJ1-5	TRBV19	TGTGCCAGTAGGGGACAACAGGGATTCGGTCAGCCCCAGCATTTT	CASRGQQGFGQPQHF
-	-	TRBJ2-7	TRBV11-2	TGTGCCAGCAGCGCACAGGGCTACGAGCAGTACTTC	CASSAQGYEQYF
few	TRBD1	TRBJ1-2	TRBV7-2	TGTGCCAGCAGCTTAGTAGGGGACAGGGGGCTTGATGGCTACACCTTC	CASSLVGDRGLDGYTF
-	-	TRBJ1-6	TRBV30	TGTGCCTCCAACTACTATGAGGATTCACCCCTCCACTTT	CASNYYEDSPLHF
-	TRBD2	TRBJ2-3	TRBV28	TGTGCCAGCAGTTTACAGGGTAGCGGGGCTCGGGCAGATACGCAGTATTTT	CASSLQGSGARADTQYF
-	TRBD1	TRBJ2-1	TRBV5-1	TGCGCCAGCACCCCGGGGGACAGGGTGCAAAGGGAGCAGTTCTTC	CASTPGDRVQREQFF
-	-	TRBJ1-4	TRBV6-1	TGTGCCAGCAGTGAAATGCAGGGTGGGGAAAAACTGTTTTTT	CASSEMQGGEKLFF
-	-	TRBJ2-5	TRBV4-3	TGCGCCAGCAGCCCCGAGGAAGGGGGGGGATCAGAGACCCAGTACTTC	CASSPEEGGGSETQYF
-	-	TRBJ1-1	TRBV14	TGTGCCAGCAGCCAAGATCTGGGAGGGCCGGCCACTGAAGCTTTCTTT	CASSQDLGGPATEAFF
-	TRBD1	TRBJ1-3	TRBV7-2	TGTGCCAGCAGCTCAGCGACAGGGGCCGGAAACACCATATATTTT	CASSSATGAGNTIYF
-	TRBD1	TRBJ1-4	TRBV5-1	TGCGCCAGCAGCCTTCAGGGGGGCACTAATGAAAAACTGTTTTTT	CASSLQGGTNEKLFF
-	-	TRBJ1-5	TRBV19	TGTGCCAGTAGTTCCAGGGTAAGGGGAAGCAATCAGCCCCAGCATTTT	CASSSRVRGSNQPQHF
-	TRBD2	TRBJ2-7	TRBV7-2	TGTGCCAGCAGCACGGGTATAGCGGGGGGGTACGAGCAGTACTTC	CASSTGIAGGYEQYF
-	-	TRBJ2-7	TRBV5-4	TGTGCCAGCAGCTTGGCGAAGGGGTACGAGCAGTACTTC	CASSLAKGYEQYF
-	-	TRBJ2-5	TRBV6-5	TGTGCCAGCAGCTCCGGGATCCAAGAGACCCAGTACTTC	CASSSGIQETQYF
-	-	TRBJ2-1	TRBV30	TGTGCCTGGACTCCTCGCGCCCTCGGCAATGAGCAGTTCTTC	CAWTPRALGNEQFF
-	-	TRBJ1-1	TRBV10-3	TGTGCCATCAGTTCAGGGGCCACTGAAGCTTTCTTT	CAISSGATEAFF
many	-	TRBJ2-2	TRBV11-3	TGTGCCAGCAGCTTTGGGGGGGCCTACACCGGGGAGCTGTTTTTT	CASSFGGAYTGELFF
-	-	TRBJ2-1	TRBV5-1	TGCGCCAGCAGCTTGGTTCGGGGGAGAAACAATGAGCAGTTCTTC	CASSLVRGRNNEQFF
-	-	TRBJ1-1	TRBV5-1	TGCGCCAGCAGCTTGGACAGGGAGATACCTATGAACACTGAAGCTTTCTTT	CASSLDREIPMNTEAFF
-	TRBD2	TRBJ2-1	TRBV9	TGTGCCAGCAGCGTAGCGGGGGGGCATTACAATGAGCAGTTCTTC	CASSVAGGHYNEQFF
-	-	TRBJ1-5	TRBV5-5	TGTGCCAGCAGCTTGGCTCCCGGGGGGCAGCAGCCCCAGCATTTT	CASSLAPGGQQPQHF
once	-	TRBJ2-2	TRBV4-2	TGTGCCAGCAGCCAAGCCCCAGGGATTAGGGGCGGTGGCACCGGGGAGCTGTTTTTT	CASSQAPGIRGGGTGELFF
-	TRBD1	TRBJ1-1	TRBV18	TGTGCCAGCTCACCACCCGGGACAGGGTGGTCTCTTGCTGAAGCTTTCTTT	CASSPPGTGWSLAEAFF
few	TRBD2	TRBJ2-1	TRBV7-2	TGTGCCAGCAGCTTAGCTGGCGGGGGTAATGGGAATGAGCAGTTCTTC	CASSLAGGGNGNEQFF
few	-	TRBJ1-5	TRBV6-5	TGTGCCAGCAGTTACTCGACAGTAAATAGCAATCAGCCCCAGCATTTT	CASSYSTVNSNQPQHF
few	TRBD2	TRBJ2-7	TRBV27	TGTGCCAGCAGTTCGGGGCGGGGGAACGAGCAGTACTTC	CASSSGRGNEQYF
-	TRBD1	TRBJ1-2	TRBV7-9	TGTGCCAGCAGCGATTGGACAGGAGTCTATGGCTACACCTTC	CASSDWTGVYGYTF
few	-	TRBJ2-1	TRBV5-6	TGTGCCAGCAGCTTGATCAGGAATGAGCAGTTCTTC	CASSLIRNEQFF
-	-	TRBJ1-2	TRBV7-2	TGTGCCAGCAGCTTATTCGGGGAGAATAACTTCAAGTTC	CASSLFGENNFKF
few	TRBD2	TRBJ2-1	TRBV5-5	TGTGCCAGCAGCTCCGGAGCGGGGGGCGCCTACAATGAGCAGTTCTTC	CASSSGAGGAYNEQFF
-	-	TRBJ1-5	TRBV5-1	TGCGCCAGCAGCTTGGATGGAGATAGCAATCAGCCCCAGCATTTT	CASSLDGDSNQPQHF
-	TRBD2	TRBJ2-1	TRBV11-2	TGTGCCAGCAGCTTAGGCGGGGGGGCGAGTCCCAAGCAGTTCTTC	CASSLGGGASPKQFF
-	TRBD1	TRBJ2-3	TRBV29-1	TGCAGCGTCCGTCCGACAGGGGGGACGGATACGCAGTATTTT	CSVRPTGGTDTQYF
once	TRBD1	TRBJ1-2	TRBV5-1	TGCGCCAGCAGCAGGTCCGGGACAGTTAACTATGGCTACACCTTC	CASSRSGTVNYGYTF
-	-	TRBJ1-1	TRBV14	TGTGCCAGCAGCCAAGCGGGGTCGGTAACTGAAGCTTTCTTT	CASSQAGSVTEAFF
-	-	TRBJ1-1	TRBV5-1	TGCGCCAGCAGCTTGGACTCGGGAGACACTGAAGCTTTCTTT	CASSLDSGDTEAFF
once	-	TRBJ2-2	TRBV6-4	TGTGCCAGCAGTCCAGGGGCCGCCAACCACGGGAACACCGGGGAGCTGTTTTTT	CASSPGAANHGNTGELFF
-	TRBD1	TRBJ1-1	TRBV4-1	TGCGCCAGCAGCCCCCTGGGGATACGGACAGGGAAAACCAATGAAGCTTTCTTT	CASSPLGIRTGKTNEAFF
-	-	TRBJ1-3	TRBV7-2	TGTGCCAGCAGCTTAGGAGGGAGCTCTGGAAACACCATATATTTT	CASSLGGSSGNTIYF
once	-	TRBJ2-3	TRBV29-1	TGCAGCGTTGAAGGTGACATGGCCACAGATACGCAGTATTTT	CSVEGDMATDTQYF
-	TRBD2	TRBJ2-5	TRBV7-8	TGTGCCAGCAGCTTGGGACTAGCGGGGACGGAGACCCAGTACTTC	CASSLGLAGTETQYF
once	-	TRBJ1-5	TRBV21-1	TGTGCCACCGACAGGGTCGGTCAGCCCCAGCATTTT	CATDRVGQPQHF